These 32 T cell receptor beta chains share one sample of origin, sequenced in a study of T-cell reconstitution after alpha-beta-depleted transplantation in children. Library preparation (for TCRbeta) was performed with unique molecular identifiers. MiXCR, applied by TCRdb to the PCR reads, yields one record per CDR3 protein. This table has 500,000 to 600,000 distinct CDR3 sequences, about 30% appearing once. The starting material was PBMCs from the stem cell graft donor, obtained from the stem cell graft. These TCRs come from a human donor who donated a stem cell graft to a child with aplastic anemia.

The chain is built from TRBV9 and TRBJ2-7; possible D gene TRBD2, 5 bases. V dropped 4 bases and J dropped 2 bases, with 10 bases sitting between them. The V gene's germline CDR1 is SGDLS and CDR2 YYNGEE. CDR3 size: 13 residues. This chain's CDR3 is CASSPDWAYEQYF. CDR3 coding DNA: TGTGCCAGCAGCCCGGACTGGGCCTACGAGCAGTACTTC.

Written as DNA, the CDR3 is TGTGCCAGCAGCCCTCAGCGGGCTCATTCCTACGAGCAGTACTTC. Encoded protein: CASSPQRAHSYEQYF. The chain recombines TRBV6-2 or TRBV6-3 with TRBJ2-7; maybe TRBD2 (6 bases). Trimming left V 6 bases short and J 1 base short, with 16 bases between. CDR1 and CDR2 from the germline V gene are MNHEY and SVGEGT. CDR3 length: 15 amino acids.

This sequence joins TRBV6-1 and TRBJ1-1; D uncertain. The CDR3 is made up of 14 amino acids. Germline loops: CDR1 MNHNS, CDR2 SASEGT. The ends were cut back, 7 bases at V and 1 base at J, with 13 bases in the middle. CDR3: CASTAVAPNTEAFF. In DNA form, the CDR3 reads TGTGCCAGCACAGCGGTGGCCCCGAACACTGAAGCTTTCTTT.

V is TRBV12-3 or TRBV12-4 and J is TRBJ1-6, with D unresolved. Trimming left V 4 bases short and J 10 bases short, with 20 bases between. The CDR3 is 16 amino acids. The CDR3 nucleotides read TGTGCCAGCAGTTCCAGTCTCGCGCCGGGGAGGTCACCCCTCCACTTT. This encodes CASSSSLAPGRSPLHF.

This clonotype was seen only a few times. The chain links TRBV15 to TRBJ2-5; 7 positions match TRBD2. The J segment lost 1 base and the V segment lost 2 bases, leaving 7 bases of the junction unmatched. This CDR3 spans 16 amino acids. Germline loops: CDR1 LNHNV, CDR2 YYDKDF (reference sequence). The CDR3, as DNA: TGTGCCACCAGCAGATCCCTCCCTAGCGGCCAAGAGACCCAGTACTTC. It encodes CATSRSLPSGQETQYF.

This clonotype was seen a few times. V gene TRBV29-1 combines with J gene TRBJ1-2; no definite D call. Germline values: CDR1 SQVTM, CDR2 ANQGSEA. The CDR3 is 10 amino acids. Trimming stripped 3 bases from V and 6 bases from J, with 5 bases between. CDR3: CSVDSNGYTF. CDR3 DNA sequence: TGCAGCGTTGATTCAAATGGCTACACCTTC.

The chain employs TRBV20-1 and TRBJ2-5; possibly TRBD2 for D (6 bases). V dropped 3 bases and J dropped 2 bases, with 13 bases sitting between them. Germline V gene data show CDR1 as DFQATT and CDR2 as SNEGSKA (reference sequence). This CDR3 has 14 residues. Here the CDR3 DNA reads TGCAGTGCTAGCCGCGGCGGGACTCAAGAGACCCAGTACTTC. Protein: CSASRGGTQETQYF.

The V gene is TRBV15, the J gene TRBJ1-5, with 7 bases fitting TRBD1. CDR1 and CDR2 (germline): LNHNV, YYDKDF (reference sequence). This CDR3 contains 14 residues. V was clipped by 3 bases and J by 6 bases; unmatched bases: 5. The CDR3: CATSSDRVSQPQHF. CDR3 nucleotides: TGTGCCACCAGCAGTGACAGGGTGAGTCAGCCCCAGCATTTT.

This clonotype has just one count. The chain links TRBV5-4 to TRBJ1-1, with 9 bases matching TRBD1. Germline CDR1 reads SGHNT; CDR2 reads YYREEE (reference sequence). The CDR3 spans 15 residues. After removal of 2 bases from V and 5 bases from J, the junction contained 7 bases not matched to a gene. CDR3: CASSFDRGAGTEAFF. The CDR3 region has the DNA TGTGCCAGCAGCTTTGACAGGGGGGCTGGTACTGAAGCTTTCTTT.

This clonotype appeared a few times. The rearrangement uses TRBV20-1 and TRBJ1-2; D is ambiguous. This CDR3 is built from 17 residues. Deletions cut 0 bases from V and 4 bases from J, with 21 bases between. The germline V gene has CDR1 DFQATT and CDR2 SNEGSKA (reference sequence). The CDR3: CSARDPAREGRSYGYTF. In DNA form, the CDR3 reads TGCAGTGCTAGAGATCCCGCACGCGAAGGGCGAAGCTATGGCTACACCTTC.

The chain combines TRBV5-6 with TRBJ2-1; 13 nucleotides match TRBD2. Looked up from germline, CDR1 is SGHDT and CDR2 is YYEEEE. The CDR3 totals 16 residues. After removal of 3 bases from V and 9 bases from J, the junction contained 9 bases not matched to a gene. The CDR3 protein is CASSYITSGRAGEQFF. In DNA, the CDR3 is TGTGCCAGCAGCTATATAACTAGCGGGAGGGCAGGTGAGCAGTTCTTC.

This clonotype was counted only a few times. The chain links TRBV12-3 or TRBV12-4 to TRBJ2-3; 9 bases are a match to TRBD2. The CDR3 spans 16 residues. With V trimmed by 3 bases and J by 1 base, 5 bases remained unmatched. For the CDR3, the DNA is TGTGCCAGCAGTTTTAGGCGGGGGGGAGGCACAGATACGCAGTATTTT. This codes for CASSFRRGGGTDTQYF.

The table lists this clonotype with a few counts. The gene calls are TRBV10-3 and TRBJ2-1; TRBD2 matches at 12 bases. There are 15 residues in the CDR3. Trimming cost V 6 bases and J 3 bases; bases outside gene matches: 3. Germline V gene data show CDR1 as ENHRY and CDR2 as SYGVKD. The CDR3 sequence: CAIRATSGSYNEQFF. As DNA, the CDR3 is TGTGCCATCAGAGCGACTAGCGGGAGCTACAATGAGCAGTTCTTC.

The chain combines TRBV15 with TRBJ1-2, with TRBD1 identical over 12 bases. Germline V gene sequence: CDR1 LNHNV, CDR2 YYDKDF (reference sequence). Germline trimming cut 4 bases from V and 7 bases from J; bases unmatched to any gene: 4. The CDR3 runs 14 residues. CDR3 DNA: TGTGCCACCAGCAACCGGGACAGGGGGCCTGGCTACACCTTC. It translates to CATSNRDRGPGYTF.

This clonotype was counted many times. The rearrangement links TRBV20-1 to TRBJ1-2; TRBD1 matches at 9 bases. CDR3 length: 12 residues. V dropped 4 bases and J dropped 6; count of bases not matched to a gene: 3. The germline V gene has CDR1 DFQATT and CDR2 SNEGSKA (reference sequence). CDR3 region: CSAKTGGHGYTF. CDR3 nucleotide sequence: TGCAGTGCTAAAACAGGGGGCCATGGCTACACCTTC.

The chain links TRBV5-1 to TRBJ1-1; tentative D call: TRBD1 (5 bases). The CDR3 contains 17 residues. The germline V gene has CDR1 SGHRS and CDR2 YFSETQ. V gave up 0 bases and J gave up 4 bases, with 19 bases separating them. The CDR3 loop reads CASSLVAPLGGGTEAFF. CDR3 bases: TGCGCCAGCAGCTTGGTCGCTCCCTTGGGGGGGGGCACTGAAGCTTTCTTT.

This clonotype was seen once. V gene TRBV20-1 combines with J gene TRBJ2-7, with D perhaps being TRBD1 or TRBD2 (5 bases each). Germline lookup yields CDR1 DFQATT and CDR2 SNEGSKA (reference sequence). V was pared by 7 bases and J by 0 bases, with 19 bases between. This CDR3 has 15 amino acids. CDR3 sequence (DNA): TGCAGTGTCGCGGGTTGGGGACGGAGCTCCTACGAGCAGTACTTC. Protein: CSVAGWGRSSYEQYF.

The CDR3 spells CASSLDPREQFF. The CDR3 bases are TGTGCCAGCAGCTTAGATCCGAGGGAGCAGTTCTTC. The chain joins TRBV11-2 to TRBJ2-1; no clear D gene. V was trimmed by 0 bases and J by 10 bases, leaving 7 bases between them. The CDR3 runs to 12 residues. Germline V lookup: CDR1 SGHAT, CDR2 FQNNGV.

The rearrangement joins TRBV7-2 to TRBJ2-1; 12 positions agree with TRBD2. This CDR3 comprises 16 residues. Germline values: CDR1 SGHTA, CDR2 FQGNSA. The V and J ends lost 5 bases and 8 bases, in that order; junction bases with no gene match: 10. CDR3 protein: CASSPGLAGRNDEQFF. The CDR3 DNA reads TGTGCCAGCAGCCCCGGACTAGCGGGGAGAAACGATGAGCAGTTCTTC.

This clonotype has only a few counts. The chain uses TRBV6-1 and TRBJ1-4, with 12 nucleotides matching TRBD1. In germline, CDR1 is MNHNS, CDR2 SASEGT. The CDR3 contains 14 residues. J was trimmed by 12 bases and V by 6 bases; bases with no gene match: 8. The CDR3 coding sequence is TGTGCCAGCAGGCACGGGACAGGGGGCTTTGAACTGTTTTTT. Its protein product is CASRHGTGGFELFF.

This clonotype was counted only a few times. This chain uses TRBV6-2 or TRBV6-3 with TRBJ1-1, with D possibly TRBD1 on 6 matching bases. CDR1 MNHEY and CDR2 SVGEGT come from the germline V gene. CDR3 size: 14 residues. Between the trimmed V and J ends, which lost 2 bases and 5 bases, there was a span of 12 bases. CDR3 residues: CASSYQPGETEAFF. The DNA of the CDR3 is TGTGCCAGCAGTTACCAACCAGGGGAAACTGAAGCTTTCTTT.

This chain joins TRBV28 and TRBJ2-7; the D is unclear. V lost 9 bases and J lost 3, with 9 bases in between. CDR1 is MDHEN, CDR2 SYDVKM, per germline. This CDR3 region has 11 residues. The CDR3 DNA reads as TGTGCCAGTTCCGACCTCTACGAGCAGTACTTC. It is translated as CASSDLYEQYF.

The chain carries TRBV7-2 and TRBJ2-2; D unclear. CDR1 SGHTA and CDR2 FQGNSA come from the germline V gene. The CDR3 length is 14 residues. Trimming left V 1 base short and J 5 bases short, with 8 bases between. The CDR3, as DNA: TGTGCCAGCAGCTTAGGCGCTGGGACCGGGGAGCTGTTTTTT. Translated: CASSLGAGTGELFF.

This clonotype showed up just once. This rearrangement joins TRBV5-1 to TRBJ2-1; D possibly matches TRBD1 or TRBD2 (6 bases each). The ends were cut back, 1 base at V and 10 bases at J, with 15 bases in the middle. Germline lookup yields CDR1 SGHRS and CDR2 YFSETQ. The CDR3 contains 14 residues. The DNA for the CDR3 is TGCGCCAGCAGCTTGAATCTCAAGGGGGGCGAGCAGTTCTTC. This sequence encodes CASSLNLKGGEQFF.

This clonotype turned up a few times. CDR3 sequence: CASSSMSTDTQYF. The CDR3 DNA reads as TGCGCCAGTTCCTCGATGAGCACAGATACGCAGTATTTT. The chain employs TRBV10-1 and TRBJ2-3, with D uncertain. V was pared by 9 bases and J by 0 bases, with 10 bases between. The CDR3 covers 13 residues. The V gene's germline CDR1 is WNHNN and CDR2 SYGVQD (reference sequence).

In its sample, this clonotype was seen once. The V and J genes are TRBV28 and TRBJ1-1; 7 bases fit TRBD1. Per germline, CDR1 MDHEN and CDR2 SYDVKM. The CDR3 covers 14 residues. After removal of 4 bases from V and 9 bases from J, the junction contained 11 bases not matched to a gene. The DNA of the CDR3 is TGTGCCAGCAGTTCCGGGACAGCCCTGCGGCAAGCTTTCTTT. Translating gives CASSSGTALRQAFF. Drawing the rest from reference TRBV28 and TRBJ1-1, the complete variable domain is DVKVTQSSRYLVKRTGEKVFLECVQDMDHENMFWYRQDPGLGLRLIYFSYDVKMKEKGDIPEGYSVSREKKERFSLILESASTNQTSMYLCASSSGTALRQAFFGQGTRLTVV.

This rearrangement joins TRBV6-1 to TRBJ1-5; 9 nucleotides line up with TRBD1. V lost 7 bases to trimming and J lost 5 bases; unmatched junction nucleotides: 9. The germline V gene has CDR1 MNHNS and CDR2 SASEGT. The CDR3 sequence is 15 residues long. DNA for the CDR3: TGTGCCAGCAATGAGGGACAGGGAGGATATCAGCCCCAGCATTTT. It codes for CASNEGQGGYQPQHF.

This clonotype was picked up a small number of times. The chain links TRBV29-1 to TRBJ2-7; D is perhaps TRBD2 (6 bases). Germline V gene sequence: CDR1 SQVTM, CDR2 ANQGSEA. The CDR3 is made up of 12 amino acids. The V and J ends lost 6 bases and 1 base respectively, with 10 bases between them. The CDR3 bases are TGCAGCGTGGGACTCCTATCCTACGAGCAGTACTTC. This sequence encodes CSVGLLSYEQYF.

The table lists this clonotype with a few counts. The rearrangement joins TRBV7-9 to TRBJ1-2; 10 nucleotides match TRBD1. The CDR3 is 15 amino acids. Germline trimming cut 5 bases from V and 3 bases from J; bases unmatched to any gene: 6. Per the germline V gene, CDR1 is SEHNR and CDR2 is FQNEAQ (reference sequence). This chain's CDR3 is CASSVDRGLHYGYTF. CDR3 nucleotides: TGTGCCAGCAGCGTTGACAGGGGGCTCCACTATGGCTACACCTTC.

The chain employs TRBV12-3 or TRBV12-4 and TRBJ1-1; a possible D gene is TRBD1 (5 bases). Trimming left V 2 bases short and J 1 base short, with 11 bases between. The CDR3 length is 15 residues. DNA for the CDR3: TGTGCCAGCAGTTTACTGGCAGGGCAGAACACTGAAGCTTTCTTT. Translation gives CASSLLAGQNTEAFF.

The rearrangement links TRBV6-1 to TRBJ2-5, with D uncertain. V lost 7 bases and J 5 bases, leaving 14 bases between the germline ends. The CDR3 sequence is 13 residues long. CDR1 is MNHNS, CDR2 SASEGT, per germline. The CDR3 spells CASIRSPSETQYF. CDR3 in DNA: TGTGCCAGCATCAGGAGCCCCTCCGAGACCCAGTACTTC.

This rearrangement joins TRBV6-1 to TRBJ1-2; tentative D call: TRBD1 (6 bases). The V and J ends lost 5 bases and 4 bases respectively, with 14 bases between them. Germline assignment: CDR1 MNHNS and CDR2 SASEGT. This CDR3 is built from 14 residues. The CDR3 is CASSQQGNSYGYTF. Here the CDR3 DNA reads TGTGCCAGCAGTCAGCAGGGGAATAGCTATGGCTACACCTTC.